Below are 21 T cell receptor beta chains sequenced from a single sample in a study of tumor-infiltrating lymphocytes in primary liver carcinoma (dated by TCRdb to 2016 to 2017). Total RNA and DNA were co-extracted from around 18-30 mg of bulk tissue with the AllPrep DNA/RNA mini kit, without cell sorting. The sequencer was an Illumina HiSeq 2500. TCRbeta-specific cDNA was reverse-transcribed from 500 ng total RNA using a constant-region primer and ProtoScript II reverse transcriptase. Construction of the TCRbeta libraries relied on three nested rounds of multiplex PCR, following a slightly modified ARM-PCR procedure. The first two PCR rounds used multiplex TRBV1-TRBV30 forward primers with a Cbeta reverse primer, each for approximately 11 cycles. The public reads were run again by TCRdb, first through fastp at Q25 and then through MiXCR, and only productive beta chains were kept. Entries that share a CDR3 protein sequence are merged under the most common genes and DNA. The table for this sample lists 40,000 to 60,000 distinct CDR3 sequences; just over 70% of them were counted only once. In total, the top ten clones hold just under 30% of the sample.

The sequencing input was liver tumor tissue from sampling region 5. What this sample's cell subset or site label stands for: tumor region T5, tumor centre. The receptors shown here come from a man aged 35 to 55 with primary liver carcinoma and hepatitis B virus infection.

Note on this clonotype: Sequence at one end of the junction differs from germline and may be a read error. V usage is TRBV6-1 and J usage is TRBJ2-5, with a possible D match to TRBD2 (5 bases). The germline V gene has CDR1 MNHNS and CDR2 SASEGT. The CDR3 sequence is 17 residues long. This CDR3 is CVSSNNPSAVSPEAQHF. CDR3 in DNA: TGTGTCAGCAGTAACAACCCATCAGCGGTTTCCCCCGAGGCCCAGCACTTC.

This clonotype appeared once. One end of the junction varies from germline; a read error may be responsible. The chain carries TRBV4-2 and TRBJ2-7; 7 bases fit TRBD2. This CDR3 contains 15 residues. The germline CDR1 and CDR2 sequences are LGHNA and YNFKEQ. Written as DNA, the CDR3 is TGTGCCAGTAGCCAAACAGTGGGAGGGACCTACGAGCAGTACTTC. Its translation is CASSQTVGGTYEQYF.

This clonotype was recorded many times. The rearrangement links TRBV6-5 to TRBJ2-5; a weak D match, TRBD1 (7 bases). Germline V lookup: CDR1 MNHEY, CDR2 SVGAGI. This CDR3 comprises 15 residues. The V and J ends lost 0 bases and 4 bases respectively, with 12 bases between them. In DNA, the CDR3 is TGTGCCAGCAGTTACTCTGGGCAGGGGGGAGAGACCCAGTACTTC. Translating it yields CASSYSGQGGETQYF.

As regards this clonotype: The conserved final phenylalanine or tryptophan is absent from the CDR3, which likely points to a read error. The rearrangement uses TRBV11-2 and TRBJ2-3; D is unresolved. Germline CDR1 and CDR2: SGHAT and FQNNGV. The CDR3 is made up of 13 amino acids. The CDR3 region is CANIKPGSDTQYL. CDR3 coding DNA: TGCGCCAACATAAAACCCGGGTCGGATACGCAGTATCTT.

This clonotype was seen ten or more times. The J gene is TRBJ2-7, the V gene TRBV14, with 10 bases matching TRBD1. Trimming removed 3 bases from V and 4 bases from J; junction bases left unmatched: 9. The CDR3 is 16 amino acids. Germline CDR1 and CDR2: SGHDN and FVKESK. CDR3 amino acids: CASSQPGDRGQYEQYF. The CDR3 region has the DNA TGTGCCAGCAGCCAGCCTGGCGACAGGGGGCAATACGAGCAGTACTTC. Full variable domain (rest looked up from reference TRBV14 and TRBJ2-7): EAGVTQFPSHSVIEKGQTVTLRCDPISGHDNLYWYRRVMGKEIKFLLHFVKESKQDESGMPNNRFLAERTGGTYSTLKVQPAELEDSGVYFCASSQPGDRGQYEQYFGPGTRLTVT.

This clonotype appeared a single time. One end of the junction does not line up with germline, which may come from a read error. This chain connects TRBV11-2 to TRBJ2-3; 8 positions agree with TRBD2. This CDR3 contains 16 residues. Germline-derived CDR1 and CDR2 are SGHAT and FQNNGV. The CDR3 protein is CASSLDGLAWTDTQCF. CDR3 coding DNA: TGTGCCAGCAGCTTAGATGGACTAGCCTGGACAGATACGCAGTGTTTT.

The sample holds many counts of this clonotype. The chain uses TRBV28 and TRBJ2-1; D unresolved. V lost 3 bases and J 4 bases, leaving 7 bases between the germline ends. Germline V lookup: CDR1 MDHEN, CDR2 SYDVKM. CDR3 length: 13 residues. CDR3 coding DNA: TGTGCCAGCAGTTTCCGCTTATACAATGAGCAGTTCTTC. This encodes CASSFRLYNEQFF.

A remark on this clonotype: The conserved closing phenylalanine or tryptophan is absent in this CDR3, likely reflecting a read error. The limits of the CDR3 on the DNA are not certain, so only TCRdb's listed CDR3 is given. The V gene is TRBV11-2, the J gene TRBJ1-2. The CDR3 is 13 amino acids long, termini counted. Germline V CDR1 and CDR2: SGHAT, FQNNGV. This CDR3 reads CASSLEGNYGHTV.

On this clonotype itself: This may come from a read error, since a much larger clone is one base off. This chain links TRBV2 with TRBJ2-3, with D hard to call. CDR3 length: 14 residues. The germline V and J ends were trimmed by 7 bases and 0 bases, with 11 bases remaining between them. The germline V gene has CDR1 SNHLY and CDR2 FYNNEI. DNA of the CDR3: TGTGCCAGCAACCGAGCGTCAAGCACAGATACGCAGTATTTT. As protein: CASNRASSTDTQYF.

Concerning this clonotype itself: The conserved final phenylalanine or tryptophan is absent from the CDR3, which likely points to a read error. This chain connects TRBV6-6 to TRBJ2-1, with TRBD2 matching 7 bases. The germline CDR1 and CDR2 sequences are MNHNY and SVGAGI (reference sequence). The CDR3 covers 18 residues. V was clipped by 6 bases and J by 4 bases; unmatched bases: 18. Written as DNA, the CDR3 is TGTGCCAGCAGCGAGGGACTAACGGGATGGCCGATTTACAATGAGCAGTTCTTA. Encoded protein: CASSEGLTGWPIYNEQFL.

By share, this clonotype counts as medium-sized (0.01 to 0.1%). The chain joins TRBV11-3 to TRBJ1-2; D is uncertain. Germline CDR1 is SGHNT and CDR2 is YENEEA. The CDR3 is 16 amino acids. V dropped 2 bases and J dropped 4 bases, with 17 bases sitting between them. The CDR3, as DNA: TGTGCCAGCAGCTTACGAAGAAGGTTCTGGAGCTATGGCTACACCTTC. Residues: CASSLRRRFWSYGYTF.

The sample holds a few counts of this clonotype. A read error may produce the germline difference seen at one junction end. V gene TRBV29-1 combines with J gene TRBJ2-1; the D is unclear. The CDR3 loop spans 13 amino acids. CDR1 SQVTM and CDR2 ANQGSEA come from the germline V gene. The CDR3: CSVPLPLGNVQFF. The CDR3 nucleotides read TGCAGCGTTCCACTGCCCCTGGGCAATGTGCAGTTCTTC.

Comments on this clonotype: Since the CDR3 does not end with the conserved phenylalanine or tryptophan, this likely comes from a read error. The DNA is left out, because the CDR3 cannot be placed on it with certainty; the CDR3 is given as TCRdb lists it. This chain connects TRBV11-2 to TRBJ2-7; TRBD2 reflects the table's D call only, with no check against the DNA. Germline assignment: CDR1 SGHAT and CDR2 FQNNGV. The CDR3 region is 13 residues in length, termini included. This CDR3 is CASSLSELVSQYS.

Notes on this clonotype: One end of the junction does not line up with germline, which may come from a read error. The chain couples TRBV7-8 to TRBJ2-7; the match to TRBD2 covers 7 bases. The CDR3 is made up of 15 amino acids. The germline V gene encodes CDR1 SGHVS and CDR2 FQNEAQ. The CDR3 protein is CASSLVSQRGHEQYF. In DNA, the CDR3 is TGTGCGAGCAGCTTAGTGAGCCAGCGGGGCCACGAGCAGTACTTC.

The chain has TRBV10-3 and TRBJ2-1; D unresolved. This CDR3 region has 11 residues. Germline CDR1 is ENHRY and CDR2 is SYGVKD. Trimming stripped 3 bases from V and 10 bases from J, with 7 bases between. The CDR3 protein is CAISEWPEQFF. As DNA, the CDR3 is TGTGCCATCAGTGAATGGCCCGAGCAGTTCTTC.

The CDR3 DNA reads as TGTGCCAGCAAACCGGGCACGAAGCCCCTCCACTTT. Amino acids: CASKPGTKPLHF. The V gene is TRBV14, the J gene TRBJ1-6; no clear D. The CDR3 has 12 residues. Germline loops: CDR1 SGHDN, CDR2 FVKESK. V was clipped by 7 bases and J by 13 bases, with 14 bases between them.

This clonotype occurred many times. The chain carries TRBV5-4 and TRBJ2-1; TRBD2 agrees at 12 bases. This CDR3 spans 16 amino acids. Germline CDR1 SGHNT, CDR2 YYREEE (reference sequence). J was trimmed by 9 bases and V by 0 bases; bases with no gene match: 7. The CDR3 sequence: CASSLGASGRAFEQFF. In nucleotides, the CDR3 is TGTGCCAGCAGCTTGGGTGCTAGCGGGAGGGCCTTTGAGCAGTTCTTC.

In the case of this clonotype: One end of the junction fails to match germline, which may point to a read error. The gene calls are TRBV11-2 and TRBJ2-3; TRBD2 agrees at 8 bases. Germline V gives CDR1 SGHAT, CDR2 FQNNGV. This CDR3 comprises 18 residues. The CDR3 loop is CASSLTTNGRAGRDTLYF. The DNA for the CDR3 is TGTGCCAGCAGCTTAACTACTAACGGGAGGGCGGGCCGAGATACGCTGTATTTT. Variable domain in full (rest from reference TRBV11-2 and TRBJ2-3): EAGVAQSPRYKIIEKRQSVAFWCNPISGHATLYWYQQILGQGPKLLIQFQNNGVVDDSQLPKDRFSAERLKGVDSTLKIQPAKLEDSAVYLCASSLTTNGRAGRDTLYFGPGTRLTVL.

As concerns this clonotype: This CDR3 is missing its conserved last phenylalanine or tryptophan, likely due to a read error. The J gene is TRBJ2-7, the V gene TRBV5-5, with a tentative D call TRBD2 (5 bases). This CDR3 is built from 13 residues. The germline V gene encodes CDR1 SGHKS and CDR2 YYEKEE (reference sequence). Deletions cut 2 bases from V and 1 base from J, with 7 bases between. The CDR3: CASSFGISYEQYY. In DNA, the CDR3 is TGTGCCAGCAGCTTCGGGATTTCCTACGAGCAGTACTAC.

To note about this clonotype: No conserved phenylalanine or tryptophan ends this CDR3, so it is likely a read error. The genes are TRBV11-2 and TRBJ2-7; D uncertain. Germline loops: CDR1 SGHAT, CDR2 FQNNGV. This CDR3 is 11 amino acids long. The CDR3 protein is CASSLVYEQYL. Here the CDR3 DNA reads TGTGCTAGCAGCTTAGTCTACGAGCAGTACCTC.

Worth noting for this clonotype: A much larger clone sits a single nucleotide away, making a read error possible. The V gene is TRBV28, the J gene TRBJ2-1; the D is unclear. Germline V gives CDR1 MDHEN, CDR2 SYDVKM. The CDR3 loop spans 10 amino acids. CDR3 coding DNA: TGTGCCAGCAGTAGCAATGGGCAGTTCTTC. Its protein is CASSSNGQFF.